This T cell receptor beta chain was identified in a study of cytomegalovirus exposure and HLA in healthy donors. Study-level findings and limits: Association of a missense DCLRE1C variant with TCR beta V- and J-gene trimming was reported in a later analysis. In a later analysis, several top co-occurrence clusters appeared linked to parvovirus B19, influenza, CMV and Epstein-Barr virus.

The PCR made use of 60 Vbeta and 13 Jbeta primers. The data were produced by immunoSEQ multiplex PCR, yet TCRdb's version contains in-frame clones alone and is incomplete. The sample lists 150,000 to 200,000 clones, about nine tenths occurring once. In germline, CDR1 is SGHAT, CDR2 FQNNGV. There are 17 residues in the CDR3. The trim removed 4 bases at V and 2 bases at J, leaving 14 bases unmatched. A remark on this clone: The antigen remains unidentified.

Likely unrecorded immune exposures existed in these nominally healthy donors. The specimen sequenced was PBMCs. This clonotype originated in a boy aged 2-9 years in good health and CMV-seronegative. The J gene is TRBJ2-7, the V gene TRBV11-2; 7 bases are a match to TRBD2. The CDR3 DNA follows: TGTGCCAGCAGCTCCCACCAACGGCGGGGGTCCACCTACGAGCAGTACTTC. This codes for CASSSHQRRGSTYEQYF.